Listed below are T cell receptor beta chains from one sample, sequenced in a study of PD-1 blockade in classical Hodgkin lymphoma. The assay was immunoSEQ multiplex PCR, and TCRdb's table has in-frame clones only and misses some. The data show around 70,000 clones, 71% seen once. The input for sequencing was peripheral blood mononuclear cells (PBMCs), taken before the second cycle of nivolumab. These receptors were collected from a human donor with classical Hodgkin lymphoma. Both conserved end residues are part of each CDR3. D genes are given only for firm matches. The size of a clone is reported for some rows only, either as once, few or many, or as a class for expanded clones.

d_call: TRBD1
clone_size: .
v_call: TRBV7-6
j_call: TRBJ2-2
cdr3_nt: TGTGCCAGCAGCATTTGGACAGGGACAATGACCGGGGAGCTGTTTTTT
cdr3_aa: CASSIWTGTMTGELFF

d_call: TRBD2
clone_size: .
v_call: TRBV5-1
j_call: TRBJ2-1
cdr3_nt: TGCGCCAGCACCGGGGCGGGGGATCCGTCCTACAATGAGCAGTTCTTC
cdr3_aa: CASTGAGDPSYNEQFF

d_call: .
clone_size: once
v_call: TRBV6-1
j_call: TRBJ1-2
cdr3_nt: TGTGCCAGCAGTGACCGGGACGGGGTCGGGGGAGGAGATGGCTACACCTTC
cdr3_aa: CASSDRDGVGGGDGYTF

d_call: .
clone_size: .
v_call: TRBV27
j_call: TRBJ2-1
cdr3_nt: TGTGCCAGCAGTTTAGGAGGGAATGAGCAGTTCTTC
cdr3_aa: CASSLGGNEQFF

d_call: TRBD1
clone_size: .
v_call: TRBV15
j_call: TRBJ2-7
cdr3_nt: TGTGCCACCAGCAGAGACAGGGGGCGCGAGCAGTACTTC
cdr3_aa: CATSRDRGREQYF

d_call: TRBD1
clone_size: .
v_call: TRBV19
j_call: TRBJ2-7
cdr3_nt: TGTGCCAGTAGTACCGCACACAGGGGCTGGTATCCCTACGAGCAGTACTTC
cdr3_aa: CASSTAHRGWYPYEQYF

d_call: .
clone_size: .
v_call: TRBV4-1
j_call: TRBJ1-3
cdr3_nt: TGCGCCAGCAGCCAATGGGCGGATGGAAACACCATATATTTT
cdr3_aa: CASSQWADGNTIYF

d_call: TRBD1
clone_size: .
v_call: TRBV28
j_call: TRBJ1-6
cdr3_nt: TGTGCCAGCAGGTATACAGGGGGGACGGGTTCACCCCTCCACTTT
cdr3_aa: CASRYTGGTGSPLHF

d_call: TRBD1
clone_size: few
v_call: TRBV2
j_call: TRBJ1-3
cdr3_nt: TGTGCCAGCAGAGGGACAGTTACCCCTGGAAACACCATATATTTT
cdr3_aa: CASRGTVTPGNTIYF

d_call: TRBD1
clone_size: .
v_call: TRBV5-6
j_call: TRBJ2-7
cdr3_nt: TGTGCCAGCAGCTTAGACAGGGGGCGAGGGCAGTACTTC
cdr3_aa: CASSLDRGRGQYF

d_call: .
clone_size: .
v_call: TRBV15
j_call: TRBJ2-2
cdr3_nt: TGTGCCACCAGCTGGGACACCGGGGAGCTGTTTTTT
cdr3_aa: CATSWDTGELFF

d_call: .
clone_size: .
v_call: TRBV10-1
j_call: TRBJ2-3
cdr3_nt: TGCGCCAGCAGTGGGGACTTCACAGATACGCAGTATTTT
cdr3_aa: CASSGDFTDTQYF